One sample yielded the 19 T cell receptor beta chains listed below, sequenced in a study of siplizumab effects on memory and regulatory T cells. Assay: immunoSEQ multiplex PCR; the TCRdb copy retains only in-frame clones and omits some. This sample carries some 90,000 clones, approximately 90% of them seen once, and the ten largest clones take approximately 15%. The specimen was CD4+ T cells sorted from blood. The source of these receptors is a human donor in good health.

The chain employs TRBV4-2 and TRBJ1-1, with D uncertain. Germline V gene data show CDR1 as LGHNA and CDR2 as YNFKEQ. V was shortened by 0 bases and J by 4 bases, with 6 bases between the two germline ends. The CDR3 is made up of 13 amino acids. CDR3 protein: CASSQDIGTEAFF. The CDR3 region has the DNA TGTGCCAGCAGCCAAGATATAGGCACTGAAGCTTTCTTT.

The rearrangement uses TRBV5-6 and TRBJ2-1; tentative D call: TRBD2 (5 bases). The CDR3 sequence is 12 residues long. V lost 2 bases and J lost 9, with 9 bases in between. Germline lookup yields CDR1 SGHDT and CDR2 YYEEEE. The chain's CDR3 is CASSFQLVEQFF. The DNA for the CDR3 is TGTGCCAGCAGCTTCCAACTAGTTGAGCAGTTCTTC. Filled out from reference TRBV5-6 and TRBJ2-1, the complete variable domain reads DAGVTQSPTHLIKTRGQQVTLRCSPKSGHDTVSWYQQALGQGPQFIFQYYEEEERQRGNFPDRFSGHQFPNYSSELNVNALLLGDSALYLCASSFQLVEQFFGPGTRLTVL.

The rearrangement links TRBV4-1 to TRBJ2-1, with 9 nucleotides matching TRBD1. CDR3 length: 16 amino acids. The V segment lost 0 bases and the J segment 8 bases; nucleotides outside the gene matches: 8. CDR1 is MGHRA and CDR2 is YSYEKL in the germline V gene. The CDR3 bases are TGCGCCAGCAGCCAAGAAGGAACAGGGGGCTGGGATGAGCAGTTCTTC. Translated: CASSQEGTGGWDEQFF.

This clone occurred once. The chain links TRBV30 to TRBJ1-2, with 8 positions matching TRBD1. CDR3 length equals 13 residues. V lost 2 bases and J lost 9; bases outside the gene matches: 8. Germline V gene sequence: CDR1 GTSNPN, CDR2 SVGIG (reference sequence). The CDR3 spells CAWSSAGGFSYTF. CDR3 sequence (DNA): TGTGCCTGGAGTTCTGCAGGGGGCTTTAGCTACACCTTC.

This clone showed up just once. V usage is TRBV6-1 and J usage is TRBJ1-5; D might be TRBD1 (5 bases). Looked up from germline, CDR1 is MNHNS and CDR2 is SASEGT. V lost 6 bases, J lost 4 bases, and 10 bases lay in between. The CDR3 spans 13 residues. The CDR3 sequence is CASREQANQPQHF. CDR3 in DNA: TGTGCCAGCAGAGAACAGGCGAATCAGCCCCAGCATTTT.

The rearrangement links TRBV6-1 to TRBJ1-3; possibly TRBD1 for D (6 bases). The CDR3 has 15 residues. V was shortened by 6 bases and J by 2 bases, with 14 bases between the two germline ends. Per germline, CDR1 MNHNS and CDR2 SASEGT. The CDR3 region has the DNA TGTGCCAGCAGATTCCAGGGGTTCGCTGGAAACACCATATATTTT. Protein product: CASRFQGFAGNTIYF.

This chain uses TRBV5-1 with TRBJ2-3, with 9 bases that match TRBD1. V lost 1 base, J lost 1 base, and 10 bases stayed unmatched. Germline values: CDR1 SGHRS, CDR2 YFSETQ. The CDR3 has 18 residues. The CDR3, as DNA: TGCGCCAGCAGCTTGTGGGGTTTACAGGGGGCTGGCACAGATACGCAGTATTTT. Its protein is CASSLWGLQGAGTDTQYF.

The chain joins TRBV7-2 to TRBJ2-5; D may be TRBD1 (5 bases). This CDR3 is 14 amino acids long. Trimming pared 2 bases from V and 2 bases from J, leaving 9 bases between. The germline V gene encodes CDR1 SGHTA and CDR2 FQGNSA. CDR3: CASSLNPGQETQYF. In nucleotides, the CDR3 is TGTGCCAGCAGCTTAAACCCAGGGCAAGAGACCCAGTACTTC.

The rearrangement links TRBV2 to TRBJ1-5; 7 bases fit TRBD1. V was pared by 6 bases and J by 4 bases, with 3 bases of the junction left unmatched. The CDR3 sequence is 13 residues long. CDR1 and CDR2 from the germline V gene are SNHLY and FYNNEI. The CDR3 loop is CASRGQTNQPQHF. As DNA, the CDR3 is TGTGCCAGCAGGGGACAGACTAATCAGCCCCAGCATTTT.

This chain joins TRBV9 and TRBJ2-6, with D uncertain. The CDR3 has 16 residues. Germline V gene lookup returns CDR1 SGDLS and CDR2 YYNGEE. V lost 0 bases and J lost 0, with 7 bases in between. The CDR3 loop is CASSVENHSGANVLTF. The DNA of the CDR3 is TGTGCCAGCAGCGTAGAAAATCACTCTGGGGCCAACGTCCTGACTTTC. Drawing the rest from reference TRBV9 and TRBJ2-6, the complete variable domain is DSGVTQTPKHLITATGQRVTLRCSPRSGDLSVYWYQQSLDQGLQFLIQYYNGEERAKGNILERFSAQQFPDLHSELNLSSLELGDSALYFCASSVENHSGANVLTFGAGSRLTVL.

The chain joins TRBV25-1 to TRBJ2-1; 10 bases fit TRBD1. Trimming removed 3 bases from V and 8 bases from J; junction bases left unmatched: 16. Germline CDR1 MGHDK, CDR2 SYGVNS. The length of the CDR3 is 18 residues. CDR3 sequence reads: CASSDPAAGQGVSYEQFF. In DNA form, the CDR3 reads TGTGCCAGCAGTGACCCAGCCGCCGGACAGGGGGTGTCCTATGAGCAGTTCTTC.

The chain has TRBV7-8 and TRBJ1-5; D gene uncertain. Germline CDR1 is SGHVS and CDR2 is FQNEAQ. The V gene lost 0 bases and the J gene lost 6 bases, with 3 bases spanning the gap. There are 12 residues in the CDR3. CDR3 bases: TGTGCCAGCAGCTTAGCGGGTCAGCCCCAGCATTTT. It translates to CASSLAGQPQHF.

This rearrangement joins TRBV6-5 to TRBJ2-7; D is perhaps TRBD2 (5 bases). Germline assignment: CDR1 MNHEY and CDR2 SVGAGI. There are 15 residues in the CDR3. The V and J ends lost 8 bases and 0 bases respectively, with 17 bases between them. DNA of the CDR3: TGTGCCAGCTCACCCCAAATAGCGAGCTCCTACGAGCAGTACTTC. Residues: CASSPQIASSYEQYF.

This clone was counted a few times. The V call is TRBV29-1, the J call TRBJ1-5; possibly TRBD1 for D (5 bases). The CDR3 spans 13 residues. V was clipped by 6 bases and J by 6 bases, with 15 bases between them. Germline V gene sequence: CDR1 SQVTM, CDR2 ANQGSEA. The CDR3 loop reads CSVGDGGSQPQHF. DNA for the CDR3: TGCAGCGTCGGGGACGGCGGCTCTCAGCCCCAGCATTTT.

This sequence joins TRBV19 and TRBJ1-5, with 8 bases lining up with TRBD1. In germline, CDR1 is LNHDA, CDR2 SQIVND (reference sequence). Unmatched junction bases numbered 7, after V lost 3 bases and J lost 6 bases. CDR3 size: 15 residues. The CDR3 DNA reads TGTGCCAGTAGTATTCAGGACAGGGCGGGTCAGCCCCAGCATTTT. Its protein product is CASSIQDRAGQPQHF.

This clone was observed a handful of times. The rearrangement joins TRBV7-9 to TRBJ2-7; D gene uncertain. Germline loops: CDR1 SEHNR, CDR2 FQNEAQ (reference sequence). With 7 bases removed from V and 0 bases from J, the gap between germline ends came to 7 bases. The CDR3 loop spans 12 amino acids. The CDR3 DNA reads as TGTGCCAGCACGGGTAACTCCTACGAGCAGTACTTC. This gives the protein CASTGNSYEQYF.

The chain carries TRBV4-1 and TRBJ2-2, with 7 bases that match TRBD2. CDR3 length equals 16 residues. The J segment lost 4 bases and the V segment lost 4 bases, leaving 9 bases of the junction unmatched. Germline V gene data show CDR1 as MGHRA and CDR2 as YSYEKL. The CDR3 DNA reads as TGCGCCAGCAGCCGCAGCAGGGAGGGCGGCACCGGGGAGCTGTTTTTT. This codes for CASSRSREGGTGELFF.

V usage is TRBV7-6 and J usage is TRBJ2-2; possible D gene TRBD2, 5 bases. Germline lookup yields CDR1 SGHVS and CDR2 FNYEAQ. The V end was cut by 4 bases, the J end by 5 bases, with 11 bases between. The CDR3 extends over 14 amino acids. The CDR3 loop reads CASSSRGGTGELFF. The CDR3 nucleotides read TGTGCCAGCAGCTCCCGCGGAGGAACCGGGGAGCTGTTTTTT.

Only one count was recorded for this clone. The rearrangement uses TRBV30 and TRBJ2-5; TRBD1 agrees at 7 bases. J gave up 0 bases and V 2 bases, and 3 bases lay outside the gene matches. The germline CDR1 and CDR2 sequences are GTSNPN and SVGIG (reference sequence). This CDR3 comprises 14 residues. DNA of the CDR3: TGTGCCTGGAGTAAGGACAGGTACCAAGAGACCCAGTACTTC. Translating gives CAWSKDRYQETQYF. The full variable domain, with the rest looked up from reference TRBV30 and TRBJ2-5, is SQTIHQWPATLVQPVGSPLSLECTVEGTSNPNLYWYRQAAGRGLQLLFYSVGIGQISSEVPQNLSASRPQDRQFILSSKKLLLSDSGFYLCAWSKDRYQETQYFGPGTRLLVL.